The next 20 T cell receptor beta chains were all read from a single sample in a study of T cell changes during pregnancy in multiple sclerosis. Clones were read by immunoSEQ multiplex PCR, and TCRdb kept only the in-frame ones, dropping some. Among 35,000 to 50,000 clones listed, around 89% were seen once. Here the sequenced sample was CD4+ T cells from peripheral blood mononuclear cells, taken in the first trimester of pregnancy. These receptor sequences come from a female donor with multiple sclerosis, enrolled in a pregnancy study.

The chain uses TRBV27 and TRBJ1-4; D possibly corresponds to TRBD1 (5 bases). V was cut by 3 bases and J by 7 bases, with 9 bases left in between. Germline assignment: CDR1 MNHEY and CDR2 SMNVEV (reference sequence). This CDR3 has 13 amino acids. This CDR3 reads CASSFNQGEKLFF. The CDR3 DNA reads TGTGCCAGCAGTTTCAATCAGGGTGAAAAACTGTTTTTT.

The CDR3: CASSLRSTGGNTIRYNEQFF. CDR3 in DNA: TGTGCCAGCAGCTTAAGGTCGACGGGAGGGAACACGATAAGATACAATGAGCAGTTCTTC. V usage is TRBV7-3 and J usage is TRBJ2-1, with 8 bases aligning to TRBD2. V lost 1 base, J lost 4 bases, and 18 bases stayed unmatched. CDR1 and CDR2 (germline): SGHTA, FQGTGA. This CDR3 contains 20 residues.

This chain links TRBV19 with TRBJ1-4; 9 bases are a match to TRBD1. The junction had 14 bases not matched to a gene; V was cut back by 6 bases and J by 3 bases. Germline assignment: CDR1 LNHDA and CDR2 SQIVND (reference sequence). The CDR3 sequence is 18 residues long. Here the CDR3 reads CASSHLKDRGLPNEKLFF. The CDR3 DNA sequence: TGTGCCAGTAGCCACTTAAAGGACAGGGGATTACCTAATGAAAAACTGTTTTTT.

This chain joins TRBV19 and TRBJ1-3; D is ambiguous. V was clipped by 7 bases and J by 3 bases, with 13 bases between them. Germline loops: CDR1 LNHDA, CDR2 SQIVND (reference sequence). The CDR3 spans 14 residues. The CDR3 sequence: CASTAGFVGNTIYF. CDR3 bases: TGTGCCAGTACGGCAGGCTTTGTTGGAAACACCATATATTTT.

The V gene is TRBV12-1, the J gene TRBJ2-1; the table's D call, TRBD2, was not checked against the DNA. TRBV12-1 is deemed a pseudogene. The CDR3 loop spans 15 amino acids. The CDR3 reads CASSFGGVSQQGQFF. CDR3 nucleotides: TGTGCCAGCAGCTTTGGGGGGGTGTCTCAACAAGGGCAGTTCTTC.

V is TRBV6-1 and J is TRBJ2-1, with 10 nucleotides matching TRBD2. Per the germline V gene, CDR1 is MNHNS and CDR2 is SASEGT. The CDR3 is made up of 14 amino acids. V lost 8 bases, J lost 6 bases, and 7 bases stayed unmatched. The chain's CDR3 is CASVLTSGSNEQFF. The CDR3 DNA follows: TGTGCCAGCGTCTTGACTAGCGGGTCCAATGAGCAGTTCTTC.

The CDR3 nucleotides read TGTGCCAGTAGTATTAGAGACAACTACGAGCAGTACTTC. Translation gives CASSIRDNYEQYF. The chain links TRBV19 to TRBJ2-7; D not resolved. CDR1 is LNHDA, CDR2 SQIVND, per germline (reference sequence). Deletions cut 3 bases from V and 3 bases from J, with 9 bases between. This CDR3 contains 13 residues.

The chain employs TRBV7-8 and TRBJ1-1, with D hard to call. This CDR3 is built from 14 residues. Trimming took off 5 bases at V and 4 bases at J, with 14 bases between the two ends. Germline CDR1 and CDR2: SGHVS and FQNEAQ. For the CDR3, the DNA is TGTGCCAGCAGCACCAGGCGGGAGATCACTGAAGCTTTCTTT. Amino acid sequence: CASSTRREITEAFF.

The J gene is TRBJ1-4, the V gene TRBV19, with 9 positions matching TRBD1. Germline trimming cut 3 bases from V and 8 bases from J; bases unmatched to any gene: 7. Germline CDR1 LNHDA, CDR2 SQIVND (reference sequence). The CDR3 totals 15 residues. In DNA, the CDR3 is TGTGCCAGTAGTATGTCGGACAGGGGACGGGAAAAACTGTTTTTT. The encoded protein is CASSMSDRGREKLFF.

The V and J genes are TRBV6-1 and TRBJ2-7; no clear D. Germline CDR1 is MNHNS and CDR2 is SASEGT. The CDR3 is made up of 15 amino acids. V dropped 4 bases and J dropped 0 bases, with 13 bases sitting between them. The CDR3 loop is CASSVPQRLSYEQYF. Here the CDR3 DNA reads TGTGCCAGCAGTGTCCCACAACGACTCTCCTACGAGCAGTACTTC.

The chain couples TRBV7-9 to TRBJ1-1; D is possibly TRBD1 (5 bases). This CDR3 contains 13 residues. Trimming removed 4 bases from V and 0 bases from J, with 6 bases in between. The germline CDR1 and CDR2 sequences are SEHNR and FQNEAQ (reference sequence). The CDR3 reads CASSSGVNTEAFF. CDR3 DNA: TGTGCCAGCAGCTCGGGGGTGAACACTGAAGCTTTCTTT.

The V call is TRBV28, the J call TRBJ2-2; 9 bases are shared with TRBD1. CDR3 length: 17 residues. The germline V gene has CDR1 MDHEN and CDR2 SYDVKM. The J segment lost 6 bases and the V segment lost 5 bases, leaving 13 bases of the junction unmatched. The DNA of the CDR3 is TGTGCCAGCAGTGGAAACACATGGGGACAGGGAGCCGGGGAGCTGTTTTTT. Translating gives CASSGNTWGQGAGELFF.

The chain links TRBV6-6 to TRBJ2-4; D is perhaps TRBD2 (5 bases). The CDR3 contains 16 residues. The V gene's germline CDR1 is MNHNY and CDR2 SVGAGI (reference sequence). V lost 8 bases and J lost 0, with 17 bases in between. CDR3 DNA: TGTGCCAGCGGGAGCCCGCAAACTCTAGCCAAAAACATTCAGTACTTC. Translating it yields CASGSPQTLAKNIQYF.

This chain uses TRBV5-1 with TRBJ1-2, with 7 bases fitting TRBD1. The CDR3 totals 14 residues. Trimming took 4 bases from V and 2 from J; bases not matched to a gene: 5. Germline V gene sequence: CDR1 SGHRS, CDR2 YFSETQ. CDR3 residues: CASSPDRVNYGYTF. CDR3 in DNA: TGCGCCAGCAGCCCTGACAGGGTAAACTATGGCTACACCTTC.

J is TRBJ1-1 and V is TRBV5-6; 7 nucleotides match TRBD1. The CDR3 extends over 18 amino acids. Germline-derived CDR1 and CDR2 are SGHDT and YYEEEE. V was pared by 2 bases and J by 6 bases, with 19 bases of the junction left unmatched. The CDR3 loop reads CASSLLSETGLMGAEAFF. The CDR3 DNA follows: TGTGCCAGCAGCTTACTTAGTGAGACAGGGTTAATGGGCGCTGAAGCTTTCTTT.

This clone was found once. The rearrangement links TRBV5-6 to TRBJ2-5, with TRBD2 as a possible D gene (6 bases). V lost 4 bases and J lost 2, with 18 bases in between. Germline CDR1 and CDR2: SGHDT and YYEEEE. The CDR3 is 16 residues long. CDR3 in DNA: TGTGCCAGCAGCCGCAGGACTGGGGGGTTTCAAGAGACCCAGTACTTC. Translating gives CASSRRTGGFQETQYF.

The J gene is TRBJ2-1, the V gene TRBV14; 7 bases match TRBD1. Germline lookup yields CDR1 SGHDN and CDR2 FVKESK. The CDR3 is 16 amino acids. Trimming at V came to 3 bases and at J to 4 bases, leaving 9 bases not matched to a gene. CDR3 protein: CASSQITGAPYNEQFF. The CDR3 coding sequence is TGTGCCAGCAGCCAGATAACAGGGGCCCCTTACAATGAGCAGTTCTTC.

The V gene is TRBV18, the J gene TRBJ2-7; the match to TRBD1 covers 11 bases. Germline V lookup: CDR1 KGHSH, CDR2 LQKENI. Trimming cost V 0 bases and J 7 bases; bases outside gene matches: 5. The CDR3 extends over 15 amino acids. The chain's CDR3 is CASSPPPGTGGEQYF. The CDR3 DNA reads as TGTGCCAGCTCACCACCCCCCGGGACAGGGGGTGAGCAGTACTTC.

The chain carries TRBV4-1 and TRBJ1-2, with 9 positions matching TRBD1. V shed 2 bases and J 4 bases; nucleotides not matched to a gene: 11. This CDR3 is 17 amino acids long. Per the germline V gene, CDR1 is MGHRA and CDR2 is YSYEKL. This chain's CDR3 is CASSQYPRTGAIYGYTF. In DNA form, the CDR3 reads TGCGCCAGCAGCCAATATCCTAGGACAGGGGCGATCTATGGCTACACCTTC.

The chain employs TRBV19 and TRBJ2-1; 7 bases are a match to TRBD1. The CDR3 sequence is 16 residues long. Trimming at V came to 4 bases and at J to 4 bases, leaving 10 bases not matched to a gene. Germline CDR1 LNHDA, CDR2 SQIVND (reference sequence). The CDR3 loop is CASSTESGTVYNEQFF. CDR3 DNA sequence: TGTGCCAGTAGTACCGAATCCGGGACAGTTTACAATGAGCAGTTCTTC.